The sequence of this T cell receptor beta chain was determined in a study of blood T cell repertoires in COVID-19. The repertoire was sequenced with immunoSEQ multiplex PCR; TCRdb's copy has only in-frame clones and lacks some. The repertoire holds about 360,000 clones, with around 87% as singletons. Germline-derived CDR1 and CDR2 are SQVTM and ANQGSEA. The CDR3 contains 14 residues. V was pared by 3 bases and J by 6 bases, with 15 bases between. The chain uses TRBV29-1 and TRBJ2-1; tentative D call: TRBD1 (5 bases). This sequence was found in a human donor in a cohort sampled during active COVID-19. What was sequenced was peripheral blood. The CDR3 nucleotides are TGCAGCGTTGAGGAAGGCAGGGCATTCAATGAGCAGTTCTTC. The encoded protein is CSVEEGRAFNEQFF.